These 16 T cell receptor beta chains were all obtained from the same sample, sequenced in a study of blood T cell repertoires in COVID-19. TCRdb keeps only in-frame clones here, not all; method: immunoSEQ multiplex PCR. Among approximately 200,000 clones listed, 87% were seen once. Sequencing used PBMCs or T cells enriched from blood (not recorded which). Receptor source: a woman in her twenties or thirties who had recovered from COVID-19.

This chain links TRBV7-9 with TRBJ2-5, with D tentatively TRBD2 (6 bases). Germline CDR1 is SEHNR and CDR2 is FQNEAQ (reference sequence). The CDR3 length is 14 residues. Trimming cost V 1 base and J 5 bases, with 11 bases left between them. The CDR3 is CASSLGREIETQYF. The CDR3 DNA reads TGTGCCAGCAGCTTAGGGCGGGAAATCGAGACCCAGTACTTC.

CDR3 bases: TGTGCCAGCAGTCTTGAGGGGAACACTGAAGCTTTCTTT. It yields the protein CASSLEGNTEAFF. V and J are TRBV12-3 or TRBV12-4 and TRBJ1-1; D call uncertain. CDR3 length: 13 residues. The V end lost 5 bases, the J end lost 1 base, and 8 bases lay between the germline ends.

The CDR3 sequence: CASSQAVGRGGPETQYF. The CDR3 nucleotides read TGCGCCAGCAGCCAAGCTGTGGGGCGGGGGGGCCCCGAGACCCAGTACTTC. The chain joins TRBV4-3 to TRBJ2-5, with 9 bases matching TRBD2. Germline V CDR1 and CDR2: LGHNA, YSLEER. J lost 5 bases, V lost 1 base, and 11 bases had no gene match. CDR3 length equals 17 residues.

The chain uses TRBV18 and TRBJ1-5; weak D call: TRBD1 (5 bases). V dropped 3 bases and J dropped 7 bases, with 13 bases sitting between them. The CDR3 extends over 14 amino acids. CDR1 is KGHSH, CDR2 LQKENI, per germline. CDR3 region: CASSPAGPAQPQHF. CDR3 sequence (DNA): TGTGCCAGCTCACCTGCGGGGCCCGCGCAGCCCCAGCATTTT.

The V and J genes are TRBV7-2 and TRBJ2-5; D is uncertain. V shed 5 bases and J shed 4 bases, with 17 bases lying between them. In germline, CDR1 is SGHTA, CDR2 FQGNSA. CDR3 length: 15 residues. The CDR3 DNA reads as TGTGCCAGCAGCACAAGGAGCAGTTTAGGAGAGACCCAGTACTTC. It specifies CASSTRSSLGETQYF.

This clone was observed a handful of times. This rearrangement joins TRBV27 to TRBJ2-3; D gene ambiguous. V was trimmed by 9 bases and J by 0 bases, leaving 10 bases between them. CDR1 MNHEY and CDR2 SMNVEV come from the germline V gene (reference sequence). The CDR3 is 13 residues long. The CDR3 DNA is TGTGCCAGTGGTGGTACTAGCACAGATACGCAGTATTTT. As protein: CASGGTSTDTQYF.

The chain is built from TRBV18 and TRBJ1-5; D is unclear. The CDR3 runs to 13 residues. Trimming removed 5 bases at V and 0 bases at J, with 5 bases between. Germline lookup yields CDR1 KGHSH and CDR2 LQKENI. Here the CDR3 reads CASSRDSNQPQHF. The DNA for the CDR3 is TGTGCCAGCTCAAGAGATAGCAATCAGCCCCAGCATTTT.

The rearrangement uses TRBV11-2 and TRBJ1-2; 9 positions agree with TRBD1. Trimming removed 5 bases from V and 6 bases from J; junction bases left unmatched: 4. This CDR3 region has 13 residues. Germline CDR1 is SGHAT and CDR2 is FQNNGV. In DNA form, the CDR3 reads TGTGCCAGCAGCCAAGGGACAGGGAATGGCTACACCTTC. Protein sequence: CASSQGTGNGYTF.

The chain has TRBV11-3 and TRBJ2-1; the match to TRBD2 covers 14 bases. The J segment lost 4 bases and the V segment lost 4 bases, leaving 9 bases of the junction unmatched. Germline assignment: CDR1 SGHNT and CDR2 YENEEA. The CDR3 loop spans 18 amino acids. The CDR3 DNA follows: TGTGCCAGCAGCTCGGGACTAGCGGGAGCGATGGGGTACAATGAGCAGTTCTTC. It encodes CASSSGLAGAMGYNEQFF.

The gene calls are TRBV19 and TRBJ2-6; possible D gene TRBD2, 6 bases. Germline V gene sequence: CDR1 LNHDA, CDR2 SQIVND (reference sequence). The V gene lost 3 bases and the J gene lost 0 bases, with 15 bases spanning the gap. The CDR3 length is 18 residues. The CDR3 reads CASSILRQTSSGANVLTF. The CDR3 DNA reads TGTGCCAGTAGTATTCTTCGGCAGACTAGCTCTGGGGCCAACGTCCTGACTTTC.

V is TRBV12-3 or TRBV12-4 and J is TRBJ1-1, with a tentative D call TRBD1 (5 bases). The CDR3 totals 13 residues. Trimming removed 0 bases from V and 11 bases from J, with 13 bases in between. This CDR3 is CASSLAAMGRAFF. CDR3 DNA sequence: TGTGCCAGCAGTTTAGCGGCGATGGGGCGGGCTTTCTTT.

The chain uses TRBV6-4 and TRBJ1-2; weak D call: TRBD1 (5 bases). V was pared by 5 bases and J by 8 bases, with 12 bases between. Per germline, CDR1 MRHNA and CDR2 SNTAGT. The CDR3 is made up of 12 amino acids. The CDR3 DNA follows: TGTGCCAGCAGTCCGGGGGTTTGCGGCTACACCTTC. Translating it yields CASSPGVCGYTF.

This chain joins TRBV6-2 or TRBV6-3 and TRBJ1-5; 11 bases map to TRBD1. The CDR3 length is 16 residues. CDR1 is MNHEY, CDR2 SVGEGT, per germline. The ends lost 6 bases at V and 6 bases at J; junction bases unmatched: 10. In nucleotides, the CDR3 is TGTGCCAGCAGCCCCGGGACAGGGGGTAGGAGTCAGCCCCAGCATTTT. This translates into CASSPGTGGRSQPQHF.

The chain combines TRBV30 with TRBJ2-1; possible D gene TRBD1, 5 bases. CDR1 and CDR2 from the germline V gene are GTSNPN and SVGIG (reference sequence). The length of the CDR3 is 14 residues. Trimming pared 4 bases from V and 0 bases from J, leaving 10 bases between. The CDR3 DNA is TGTGCCTGGATCCAGGGTAGCTCCTACAATGAGCAGTTCTTC. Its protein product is CAWIQGSSYNEQFF.

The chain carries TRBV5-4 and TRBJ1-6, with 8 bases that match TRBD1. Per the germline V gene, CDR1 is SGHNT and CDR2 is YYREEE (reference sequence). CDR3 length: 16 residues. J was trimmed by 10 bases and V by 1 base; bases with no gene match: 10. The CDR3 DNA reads TGTGCCAGCAGCTTGTTCGGAGACAGGGGTCGCTCACCCCTCCACTTT. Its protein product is CASSLFGDRGRSPLHF.

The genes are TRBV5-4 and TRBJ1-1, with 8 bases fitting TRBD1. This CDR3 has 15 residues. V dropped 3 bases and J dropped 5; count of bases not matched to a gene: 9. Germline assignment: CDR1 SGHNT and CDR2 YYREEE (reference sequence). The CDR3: CASSWAGGAGTEAFF. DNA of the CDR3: TGTGCCAGCAGCTGGGCAGGGGGCGCGGGGACTGAAGCTTTCTTT.